A selection of T cell receptor beta chains follows, all from one sample in a study of beta chain features in type 1 diabetes. Using immunoSEQ multiplex PCR, the repertoire was profiled, and TCRdb retains in-frame clones only, with some absent. Of 850,000 to 900,000 clones in the sample, roughly a sixth are singletons; the top ten hold roughly 0.025%. Sequencing input: naive CD4+ T cells from blood. These receptors all come from a woman aged 18 to 35 in good health. The conserved cysteine and the conserved F or W are not part of the CDR3 here. Fields, in order: CDR3 protein, D gene, V gene, J gene. A D gene is named only where the DNA matches it firmly.

cdr3_aa: ASSAFLQGRSGNTIY; d_call: -; v_call: TRBV25-1; j_call: TRBJ1-3
cdr3_aa: ASSLLGGDTQY; d_call: -; v_call: TRBV7-6; j_call: TRBJ2-3
cdr3_aa: ASSYLQGTDTQY; d_call: -; v_call: TRBV6-5; j_call: TRBJ2-3
cdr3_aa: ASNYGRGRGNTEAF; d_call: -; v_call: TRBV11-2; j_call: TRBJ1-1
cdr3_aa: ASSSWDRTYEQY; d_call: TRBD1; v_call: TRBV7-9; j_call: TRBJ2-7
cdr3_aa: ASSLTGEFQH; d_call: -; v_call: TRBV28; j_call: TRBJ1-5
cdr3_aa: ASSLRVVNNEQF; d_call: -; v_call: TRBV7-2; j_call: TRBJ2-1
cdr3_aa: ASSPLSTDTYYGYT; d_call: -; v_call: TRBV18; j_call: TRBJ1-2
cdr3_aa: ASREMETQY; d_call: -; v_call: TRBV28; j_call: TRBJ2-5
cdr3_aa: ATSPRGTATNEKLF; d_call: TRBD1; v_call: TRBV15; j_call: TRBJ1-4